Described below is a single T cell receptor beta chain sequence and its context. Its antigen is undetermined. One entry per CDR3 protein results from TCRdb running MiXCR on the 5' RACE reads. Of 500,000 to 550,000 distinct CDR3 sequences in the sample, around 21% were seen once. This sample was included in a study of T-cell memory formation after mild COVID-19. The CDR3 is 13 amino acids. Per the germline V gene, CDR1 is DFQATT and CDR2 is SNEGSKA (reference sequence). Trimming shortened V by 3 bases and J by 9 bases, and 15 bases separated the two germline ends. Broader study findings: Clones contracting across day 15 to 85 had a balanced CD4/CD8 profile; later expanding clones leaned CD4+. Still unconfirmed is whether the second-wave clones peaking on day 37 recognized SARS-CoV-2.

The source of this sequence is an adult woman who had mild COVID-19 (a few samples of this study predate the infection). Cell type and time point are not known. The chain uses TRBV20-1 and TRBJ2-1; D may be TRBD2 (6 bases). Source material: PBMCs or a T cell subset sorted from them (not recorded which). This CDR3 reads CSASISGEREQFF. The CDR3 nucleotides read TGCAGTGCTAGTATCTCGGGAGAACGTGAGCAGTTCTTC.